This TCR beta chain is from a study of human thymus T cells. With respect to this clone: No antigen is known for it.

Resections that were taken during corrective heart surgery supplied the thymus tissue. The donor group consisted of healthy Finnish infants who were having corrective surgery for congenital heart defects. The assay was immunoSEQ multiplex PCR, and TCRdb's table has in-frame clones only and misses some. The table has 100,000 to 150,000 clones, just under 95% seen once. Study results and limitations: Highly overlapping thymic repertoires in unrelated individuals were reported by related research. Apparent bias marked the V and J gene usage of thymic and blood repertoires.

Trimming cost V 2 bases and J 4 bases, with 12 bases left between them. This CDR3 contains 14 residues. CDR1 is SGHRS, CDR2 YFSETQ, per germline. Sequencing used thymus tissue. This TCR was recovered from a boy younger than two with a congenital heart defect but otherwise immunologically healthy. The chain carries TRBV5-1 and TRBJ2-5; possibly TRBD2 for D (5 bases). DNA of the CDR3: TGCGCCAGCAGCTTAGCTCGGGGTATAGAGACCCAGTACTTC. Translation gives CASSLARGIETQYF.